One sample yielded the 5 T cell receptor beta chains listed below, sequenced in a study of post-analysis software for immune sequencing data. Study findings and constraints: Relative to controls, patients had about five TRBV segments at higher frequency, with TRBV5-6, TRBV5-1 and TRBV20-1 among these.

These receptors have no known antigen. The TCR beta cDNA libraries contained unique molecular identifiers. From the PCR reads, TCRdb called clonotypes with MiXCR, one entry per CDR3 protein. The repertoire holds approximately 630,000 distinct CDR3 sequences, 55% to 70% seen once, with about 11% in the top ten. Sequencing input: blood. The origin of the receptors is a girl aged 2-10 years with multiple sclerosis.

The rearrangement joins TRBV7-9 to TRBJ2-4; tentatively, D is TRBD2 (5 bases). The tail of the sequence fits TRBJ2-7 better, so the J call may be wrong. Germline values: CDR1 SEHNR, CDR2 FQNEAQ (reference sequence). The CDR3 extends over 19 amino acids. The CDR3 sequence is CASSLNLRASSGLSYEQYF. DNA of the CDR3: TGTGCCAGCAGCTTAAATCTCCGTGCTTCAAGCGGACTTTCTTACGAGCAGTACTTC.

This clonotype has only a few counts. The chain combines TRBV29-1 with TRBJ2-4, with D possibly matching TRBD2 (5 bases). Trimming took off 7 bases at V and 5 bases at J, with 12 bases between the two ends. CDR3 length: 12 amino acids. Germline loops: CDR1 SQVTM, CDR2 ANQGSEA. This CDR3 reads CSDRGDENIQYF. The DNA for the CDR3 is TGCAGCGATCGGGGAGATGAAAACATTCAGTACTTC.

In this sample, this clonotype turned up a few times. CDR3: CSVLFGEQYF. As DNA, the CDR3 is TGCAGCGTTTTATTCGGCGAGCAGTACTTC. This chain joins TRBV29-1 and TRBJ2-7; D is uncertain. The germline V and J ends were trimmed by 5 bases and 6 bases, with 8 bases remaining between them. The CDR3 covers 10 residues. In germline, CDR1 is SQVTM, CDR2 ANQGSEA.

This clonotype was seen a few times. Germline is not matched at one junction end, which may reflect a read error. V is TRBV20-1 and J is TRBJ1-2; weak D call: TRBD1 (6 bases). Germline lookup yields CDR1 DFQATT and CDR2 SNEGSKA (reference sequence). The CDR3 contains 13 residues. Written as DNA, the CDR3 is TGCAGTGCTGGAGATTACAGGGACTATGGCTACACCTTC. Amino acid sequence: CSAGDYRDYGYTF.

This chain uses TRBV14 with TRBJ2-6; no firm D call. Germline V gene data show CDR1 as SGHDN and CDR2 as FVKESK. The CDR3 totals 18 residues. Trimming stripped 0 bases from V and 0 bases from J, with 12 bases between. The CDR3: CASSQEGRTHSGANVLTF. In DNA, the CDR3 is TGTGCCAGCAGCCAAGAAGGCAGAACCCACTCTGGGGCCAACGTCCTGACTTTC.